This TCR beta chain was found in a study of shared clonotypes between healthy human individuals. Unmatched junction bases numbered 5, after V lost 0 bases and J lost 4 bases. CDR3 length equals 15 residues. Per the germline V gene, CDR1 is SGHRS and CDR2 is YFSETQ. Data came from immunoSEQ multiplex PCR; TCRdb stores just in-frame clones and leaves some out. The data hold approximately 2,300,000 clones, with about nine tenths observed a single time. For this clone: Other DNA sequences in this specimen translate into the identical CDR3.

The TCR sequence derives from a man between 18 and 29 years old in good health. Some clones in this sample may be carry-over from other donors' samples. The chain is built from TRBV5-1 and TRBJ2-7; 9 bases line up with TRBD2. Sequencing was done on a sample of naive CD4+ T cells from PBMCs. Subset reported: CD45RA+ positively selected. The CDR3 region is CASSLAAGGVYEQYF. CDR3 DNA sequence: TGCGCCAGCAGCTTGGCCGCGGGAGGGGTATACGAGCAGTACTTC.